Presented here are 11 T cell receptor beta chains from one specimen sequenced in a study of cytomegalovirus exposure and HLA in healthy donors. A multiplex PCR was run with 60 Vbeta primers and 13 Jbeta primers. The data were produced by immunoSEQ multiplex PCR, yet TCRdb's version contains in-frame clones alone and is incomplete. The table lists 100,000 or so clones, roughly four fifths of them singletons. Sequencing was carried out using PBMCs. All receptors come from a man aged 35 to 55 in good health and CMV-seronegative.

This chain links TRBV5-1 with TRBJ1-3, with 9 bases fitting TRBD1. Trimming at V came to 3 bases and at J to 2 bases, leaving 3 bases not matched to a gene. This CDR3 is built from 15 residues. The germline gives CDR1 SGHRS, CDR2 YFSETQ. This CDR3 is CASSWDRAPGNTIYF. CDR3 coding DNA: TGCGCCAGCAGCTGGGACAGGGCCCCTGGAAACACCATATATTTT. Complete variable domain (other parts from reference TRBV5-1 and TRBJ1-3): KAGVTQTPRYLIKTRGQQVTLSCSPISGHRSVSWYQQTPGQGLQFLFEYFSETQRNKGNFPGRFSGRQFSNSRSEMNVSTLELGDSALYLCASSWDRAPGNTIYFGEGSWLTVV.

On this clone itself: Other nucleotide sequences in the sample specify the same CDR3. The chain employs TRBV7-9 and TRBJ2-5, with 8 bases matching TRBD1. The CDR3 covers 15 residues. From germline, CDR1 is SEHNR and CDR2 FQNEAQ (reference sequence). V shed 3 bases and J 5 bases; nucleotides not matched to a gene: 8. The CDR3, as DNA: TGTGCCAGCAGCTTGGTCAGGGGGCGGTTGGAGACCCAGTACTTC. This encodes CASSLVRGRLETQYF.

The chain carries TRBV4-3 and TRBJ2-1; TRBD1 is a possible D gene (5 bases). Trimming pared 1 base from V and 8 bases from J, leaving 12 bases between. The CDR3 is made up of 14 amino acids. From germline, CDR1 is LGHNA and CDR2 YSLEER. CDR3 bases: TGCGCCAGCAGCCAAGGAGGCAGGGTCGATGAGCAGTTCTTC. It encodes CASSQGGRVDEQFF.

Here the CDR3 reads CASSLKRGGTDTQYF. The CDR3 bases are TGTGCCAGCAGTTTAAAGCGGGGGGGCACAGATACGCAGTATTTT. The V and J genes are TRBV27 and TRBJ2-3; TRBD2 agrees at 9 bases. Trimming cost V 2 bases and J 1 base; bases outside gene matches: 1. Looked up from germline, CDR1 is MNHEY and CDR2 is SMNVEV (reference sequence). CDR3 length equals 15 residues.

The chain recombines TRBV10-1 with TRBJ1-1; 7 nucleotides align to TRBD1. Germline lookup yields CDR1 WNHNN and CDR2 SYGVQD (reference sequence). The CDR3 covers 15 residues. Trimming removed 3 bases from V and 1 base from J; junction bases left unmatched: 5. The CDR3 nucleotides read TGCGCCAGCAGTGAATCCGGACAGGCGAACACTGAAGCTTTCTTT. Translation gives CASSESGQANTEAFF.

This chain links TRBV27 with TRBJ2-1, with TRBD2 matching 8 bases. The J segment lost 7 bases and the V segment lost 2 bases, leaving 4 bases of the junction unmatched. The germline gives CDR1 MNHEY, CDR2 SMNVEV (reference sequence). There are 14 residues in the CDR3. The CDR3 DNA reads TGTGCCAGCAGTTTAGCGGGAGGTTCTAATGAGCAGTTCTTC. This sequence encodes CASSLAGGSNEQFF.

The chain recombines TRBV4-2 with TRBJ2-2, with TRBD2 matching over 11 bases. CDR1 LGHNA and CDR2 YNFKEQ come from the germline V gene. CDR3 length equals 18 residues. The junction had 10 bases not matched to a gene; V was cut back by 7 bases and J by 0 bases. CDR3 DNA sequence: TGTGCCAGCACCCTTCATGCGGGACTAGCGGCGAACACCGGGGAGCTGTTTTTT. Translation: CASTLHAGLAANTGELFF.

The CDR3 nucleotides read TGCGCCAGCAGCCAAACGTCCGGACAGGGTGTTTACGAGCAGTACTTC. Its protein is CASSQTSGQGVYEQYF. The rearrangement uses TRBV4-1 and TRBJ2-7; 8 bases align to TRBD1. This CDR3 is built from 16 residues. Germline assignment: CDR1 MGHRA and CDR2 YSYEKL. The ends lost 2 bases at V and 4 bases at J; junction bases unmatched: 10.

The V and J genes are TRBV2 and TRBJ2-1; 10 nucleotides agree with TRBD1. V lost 7 bases and J lost 10; bases outside the gene matches: 4. The CDR3 contains 12 residues. The germline V gene encodes CDR1 SNHLY and CDR2 FYNNEI. This chain's CDR3 is CASTTGGAEQFF. The CDR3 nucleotides read TGTGCCAGCACGACAGGGGGCGCCGAGCAGTTCTTC.

Worth noting for this clone: The sample contains more than one DNA sequence encoding this CDR3. This rearrangement joins TRBV18 to TRBJ2-5; D uncertain. The CDR3 totals 13 residues. Trimming cost V 3 bases and J 5 bases, with 10 bases left between them. Germline V gene sequence: CDR1 KGHSH, CDR2 LQKENI. As DNA, the CDR3 is TGTGCCAGCTCACCTACCGTCCAGGAGACCCAGTACTTC. It specifies CASSPTVQETQYF.

This rearrangement joins TRBV4-1 to TRBJ2-7; D might be TRBD1 (5 bases). From germline, CDR1 is MGHRA and CDR2 YSYEKL. The CDR3 consists of 15 residues. V lost 0 bases and J 7 bases, leaving 16 bases between the germline ends. The CDR3 loop is CASSQDRDSFGEQYF. Written as DNA, the CDR3 is TGCGCCAGCAGCCAAGACCGCGACAGCTTTGGGGAGCAGTACTTC.